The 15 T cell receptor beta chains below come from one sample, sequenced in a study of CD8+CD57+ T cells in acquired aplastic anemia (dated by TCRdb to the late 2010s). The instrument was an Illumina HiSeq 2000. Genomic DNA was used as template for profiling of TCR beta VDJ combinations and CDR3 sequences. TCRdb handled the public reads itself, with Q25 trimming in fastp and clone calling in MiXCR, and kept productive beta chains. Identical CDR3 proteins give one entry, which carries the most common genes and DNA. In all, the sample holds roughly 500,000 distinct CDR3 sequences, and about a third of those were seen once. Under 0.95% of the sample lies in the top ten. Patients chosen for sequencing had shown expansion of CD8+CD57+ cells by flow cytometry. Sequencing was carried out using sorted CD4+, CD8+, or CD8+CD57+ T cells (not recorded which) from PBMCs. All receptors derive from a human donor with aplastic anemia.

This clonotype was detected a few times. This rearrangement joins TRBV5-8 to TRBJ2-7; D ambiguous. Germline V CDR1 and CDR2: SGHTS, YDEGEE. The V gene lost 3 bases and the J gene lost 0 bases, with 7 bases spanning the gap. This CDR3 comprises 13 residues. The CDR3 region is CASSSKGSYEQYF. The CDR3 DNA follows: TGTGCCAGCAGCTCCAAAGGCTCCTACGAGCAGTACTTC.

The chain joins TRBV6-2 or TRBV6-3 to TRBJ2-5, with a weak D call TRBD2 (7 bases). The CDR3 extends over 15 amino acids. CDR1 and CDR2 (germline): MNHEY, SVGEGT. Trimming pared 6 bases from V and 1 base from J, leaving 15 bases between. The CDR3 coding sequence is TGTGCCAGCAGGCCCCCGGGGGGCAGCCAAGAGACCCAGTACTTC. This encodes CASRPPGGSQETQYF.

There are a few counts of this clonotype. Written as DNA, the CDR3 is TGTGCCAGCAGCCCACATTTGGGGGGGGCAGGCACAGATACGCAGTATTTT. It yields the protein CASSPHLGGAGTDTQYF. The rearrangement uses TRBV25-1 and TRBJ2-3; a possible D gene is TRBD2 (7 bases). With 6 bases removed from V and 1 base from J, the gap between germline ends came to 20 bases. The CDR3 runs 17 residues. Germline V gene data show CDR1 as MGHDK and CDR2 as SYGVNS.

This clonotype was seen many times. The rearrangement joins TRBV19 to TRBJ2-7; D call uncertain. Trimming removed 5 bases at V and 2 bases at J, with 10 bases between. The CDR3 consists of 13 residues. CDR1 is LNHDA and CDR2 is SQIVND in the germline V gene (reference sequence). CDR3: CASSVTGTYEQYF. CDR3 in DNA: TGTGCCAGTAGTGTTACTGGTACCTACGAGCAGTACTTC. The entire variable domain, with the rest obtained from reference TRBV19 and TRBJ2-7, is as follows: DGGITQSPKYLFRKEGQNVTLSCEQNLNHDAMYWYRQDPGQGLRLIYYSQIVNDFQKGDIAEGYSVSREKKESFPLTVTSAQKNPTAFYLCASSVTGTYEQYFGPGTRLTVT.

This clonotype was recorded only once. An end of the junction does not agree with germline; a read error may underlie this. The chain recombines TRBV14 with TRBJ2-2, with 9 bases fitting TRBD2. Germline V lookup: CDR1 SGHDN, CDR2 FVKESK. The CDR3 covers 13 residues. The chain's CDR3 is CASRAGGTGELLF. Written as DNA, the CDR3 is TGTGCCAGCAGAGCGGGGGGCACCGGGGAGCTGCTTTTT.

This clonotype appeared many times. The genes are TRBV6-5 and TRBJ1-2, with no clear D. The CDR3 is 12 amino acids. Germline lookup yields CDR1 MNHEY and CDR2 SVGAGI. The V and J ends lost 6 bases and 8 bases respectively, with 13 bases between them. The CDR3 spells CASRDSGVGYTF. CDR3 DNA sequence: TGTGCCAGCAGAGACTCTGGTGTGGGCTACACCTTC.

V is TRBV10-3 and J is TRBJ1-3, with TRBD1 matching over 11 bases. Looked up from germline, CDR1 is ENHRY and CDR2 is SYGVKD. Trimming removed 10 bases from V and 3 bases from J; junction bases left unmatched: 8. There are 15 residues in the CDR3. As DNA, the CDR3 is TGTGCCAGCAGGACCGGGACAGGGGGTGGAAACACCATATATTTT. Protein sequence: CASRTGTGGGNTIYF.

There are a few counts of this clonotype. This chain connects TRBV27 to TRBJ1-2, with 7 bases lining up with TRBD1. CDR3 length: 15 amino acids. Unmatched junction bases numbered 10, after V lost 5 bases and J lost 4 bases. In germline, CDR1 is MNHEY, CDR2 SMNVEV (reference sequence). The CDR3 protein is CASSPATGSTYGYTF. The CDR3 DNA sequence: TGTGCCAGCAGTCCAGCGACAGGGTCGACCTATGGCTACACCTTC.

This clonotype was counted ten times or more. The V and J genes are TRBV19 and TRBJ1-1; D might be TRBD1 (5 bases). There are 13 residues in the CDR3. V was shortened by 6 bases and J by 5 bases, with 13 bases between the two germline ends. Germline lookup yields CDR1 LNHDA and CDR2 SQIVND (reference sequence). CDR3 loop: CASSRGVETEAFF. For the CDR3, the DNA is TGTGCCAGTAGCCGGGGGGTAGAGACTGAAGCTTTCTTT. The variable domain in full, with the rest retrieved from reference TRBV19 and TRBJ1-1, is DGGITQSPKYLFRKEGQNVTLSCEQNLNHDAMYWYRQDPGQGLRLIYYSQIVNDFQKGDIAEGYSVSREKKESFPLTVTSAQKNPTAFYLCASSRGVETEAFFGQGTRLTVV.

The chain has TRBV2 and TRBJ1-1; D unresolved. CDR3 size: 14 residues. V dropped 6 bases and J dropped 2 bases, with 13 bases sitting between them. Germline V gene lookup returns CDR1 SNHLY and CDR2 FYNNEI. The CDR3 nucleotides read TGTGCCAGCAGCGCTTTGGGAGGTAACACTGAAGCTTTCTTT. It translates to CASSALGGNTEAFF.

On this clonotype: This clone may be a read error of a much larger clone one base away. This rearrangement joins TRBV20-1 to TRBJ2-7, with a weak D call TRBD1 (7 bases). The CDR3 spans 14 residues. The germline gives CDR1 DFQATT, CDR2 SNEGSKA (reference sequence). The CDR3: CGAISGGGRSEQYF. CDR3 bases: TGCGGTGCAATTAGCGGAGGGGGCAGGAGCGAGCAGTACTTC.

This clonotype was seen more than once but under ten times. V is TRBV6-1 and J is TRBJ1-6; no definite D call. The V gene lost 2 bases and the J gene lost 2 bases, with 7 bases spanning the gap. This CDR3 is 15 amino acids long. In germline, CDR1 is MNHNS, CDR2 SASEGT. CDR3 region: CASSERLAYNSPLHF. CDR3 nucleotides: TGTGCCAGCAGTGAAAGGCTTGCCTATAATTCACCCCTCCACTTT.

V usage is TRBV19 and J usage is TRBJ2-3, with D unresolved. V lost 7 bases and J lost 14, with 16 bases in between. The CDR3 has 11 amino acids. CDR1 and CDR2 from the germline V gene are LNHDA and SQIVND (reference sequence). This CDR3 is CASNSPPSPYF. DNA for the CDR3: TGTGCCAGTAACTCACCCCCTTCTCCGTATTTT.

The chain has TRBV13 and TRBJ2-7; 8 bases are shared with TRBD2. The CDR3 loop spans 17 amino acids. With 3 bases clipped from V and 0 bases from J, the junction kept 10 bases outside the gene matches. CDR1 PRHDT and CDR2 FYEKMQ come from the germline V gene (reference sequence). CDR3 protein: CASSFGLALTSSYEQYF. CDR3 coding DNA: TGTGCCAGCAGCTTCGGACTAGCTCTGACCTCCTCCTACGAGCAGTACTTC.

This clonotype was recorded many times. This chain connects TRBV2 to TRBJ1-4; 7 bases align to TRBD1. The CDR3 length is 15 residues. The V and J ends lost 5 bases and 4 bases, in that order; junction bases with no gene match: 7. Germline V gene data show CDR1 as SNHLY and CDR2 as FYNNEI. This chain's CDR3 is CASSNLGQYNEKLFF. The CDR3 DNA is TGTGCCAGCAGTAACTTGGGACAGTATAATGAAAAACTGTTTTTT.